Listed here is a single T cell receptor (beta chain). The antigen is undetermined. One entry per CDR3 protein, called by TCRdb with MiXCR from the reads. This sample has around 750,000 distinct CDR3 sequences; approximately 30% occur once, and the top ten carry 9.5% to 15%. The data belong to a study of T cell repertoires in cytomegalovirus infection. Study as a whole: HLA-C-restricted CMV epitopes, recently identified, and well-studied HLA-B-restricted ones were used by the study. It was the public TCR beta signatures that indicated both CMV infection and matching HLA type.

Trimming cost V 3 bases and J 4 bases, with 12 bases left between them. Germline CDR1 reads MGHRA; CDR2 reads YSYEKL. This CDR3 spans 14 amino acids. Study-level findings and limits: Summed frequency of public TCR beta families distinguished CMV carriers with the relevant HLA.

This receptor was taken from a human donor in good health (CMV status not recorded). Some clones in this sample may be carry-over from other donors' samples. The chain has TRBV4-1 and TRBJ1-1; D is undetermined. Here the sequenced sample was cultured CD8+ T cells from PBMCs, taken from culture after CMV antigen stimulation. The CDR3 here is CASSQGGTSTEAFF. CDR3 coding DNA: TGCGCCAGCAGCCAGGGTGGAACGAGCACTGAAGCTTTCTTT.